Listed below are T cell receptor beta chains from one sample, sequenced in a study of response to subunit inactivated influenza vaccine. Via MiXCR, TCRdb re-called the RT-PCR reads, giving one row per CDR3 protein. The table shows more than 600,000 distinct CDR3 sequences, with less than 20% occurring only once. Sequences were derived from PBMCs from blood, sampled less than 6 days after vaccination. The origin of the receptors is a man aged 50-59 years who received an inactivated influenza vaccine. Each CDR3 is given with its conserved first and last residue. The order of the fields is D gene, J gene, V gene, clone size, CDR3 DNA, CDR3 protein. A D gene is named only where the DNA matches it firmly. Only part of the rows carry a size: once, few, many, or a class if the clone is expanded.

TRBD1	TRBJ1-5	TRBV5-6	NA	TGTGCCAGCAGCTTGTGGATGGAGGGGGCGGATCAGCCCCAGCATTTT	CASSLWMEGADQPQHF
TRBD2	TRBJ2-7	TRBV7-6	few	TGTGCCAGCAGCTTAGGACTAGCGGGGGGCCCGGCTGAGCAGTACTTC	CASSLGLAGGPAEQYF
TRBD2	TRBJ2-1	TRBV12-3/TRBV12-4	few	TGTGCCAGCAGTTTAGCGTGGGGGACTAGCGGGAGAGGTGAGCAGTTCTTC	CASSLAWGTSGRGEQFF
NA	TRBJ1-1	TRBV19	NA	TGTGCCAGTAGGTGGCCGGGCACTGAAGCTTTCTTT	CASRWPGTEAFF
NA	TRBJ1-5	TRBV7-2	few	TGTGCCAGCAGCTTAGATCGGGCGGACAATCAGCCCCAGCATTTT	CASSLDRADNQPQHF
TRBD2	TRBJ2-2	TRBV20-1	few	TGCAGTGCCCCCCCTGGGCTAGCGGGATTTAACACCGGGGAGCTGTTTTTT	CSAPPGLAGFNTGELFF
NA	TRBJ2-6	TRBV20-1	NA	TGTAGTGCTACGGGACATCACTCTGGGGCCAACGTCCTGACTTTC	CSATGHHSGANVLTF
TRBD1	TRBJ2-7	TRBV20-1	few	TGCAGTGCTAGTTATAGAAGACGACAGGGAGACTACGAGCAGTACTTC	CSASYRRRQGDYEQYF
NA	TRBJ1-2	TRBV29-1	few	TGCAGCGTTGAATTATGGCAAGACTATGGCTACACCTTC	CSVELWQDYGYTF
TRBD1	TRBJ1-1	TRBV3-1	many	TGTGCCAGCAGCCACAGGGACAGGCCGAGGAGAGCTTTCTTT	CASSHRDRPRRAFF
NA	TRBJ2-3	TRBV20-1	few	TGCAGTGCCACGAATGCTGACACAGATACGCAGTATTTT	CSATNADTDTQYF
TRBD1	TRBJ2-5	TRBV5-6	NA	TGTGCCAGCAGCCTGACAGGGCTAAACCAAGAGACCCAGTACTTC	CASSLTGLNQETQYF
TRBD1	TRBJ2-1	TRBV5-1	many	TGCGCCAGCAGCTTGGCAGGGTCACAGGGGGGATACAATGAGCAGTTCTTC	CASSLAGSQGGYNEQFF
TRBD2	TRBJ2-1	TRBV7-2	many	TGTGCCAGCAGCCGAAATCCCGCCGGGGGGGAGCAGTTCTTC	CASSRNPAGGEQFF
NA	TRBJ1-2	TRBV7-2	few	TGTGCCAGCAGCTCCGCCGGAGGGCTCGGATATGGCTACACCTTC	CASSSAGGLGYGYTF
NA	TRBJ1-1	TRBV18	few	TGTGCCAGCTCACCACTACCGGGTGGCCCTAACACTGAAGCTTTCTTT	CASSPLPGGPNTEAFF
TRBD2	TRBJ2-5	TRBV4-1	NA	TGCGCCAGCAGCCAAGGAGCTAGCGGACAAGAGACCCAGTACTTC	CASSQGASGQETQYF
NA	TRBJ2-3	TRBV20-1	NA	TGCAGTGCTAGAGATCGGTGGCGGGATTCGGGTACGCAGTATTTT	CSARDRWRDSGTQYF
NA	TRBJ2-1	TRBV7-2	few	TGTGCCAGCAGCCCTAGCCCCCTCTCCTACAATGAGCAGTTCTTC	CASSPSPLSYNEQFF
NA	TRBJ2-3	TRBV6-2/TRBV6-3	NA	TGTGCCAGCAGTTCGCAGTCCCACTATTCCACAGATACGCAGTATTTT	CASSSQSHYSTDTQYF
TRBD2	TRBJ2-5	TRBV25-1	NA	TGTGCCAGCAGTGAAATGGGACTAGCCGCTGGACTACAAGAGACCCAGTACTTC	CASSEMGLAAGLQETQYF
NA	TRBJ1-2	TRBV20-1	NA	TGCAGTGCTAGAACGCAAGGGGCCAGTAACTATGGCTACACCTTC	CSARTQGASNYGYTF
NA	TRBJ2-7	TRBV12-3/TRBV12-4	few	TGTGCCAGCAGTTCGGGGGATGCCTCCTACGAGCAGTACTTC	CASSSGDASYEQYF
TRBD1	TRBJ2-5	TRBV10-3	few	TGTGCCATCAGGGGACAGGGGATGGGAGAGAGCCAGTACTTC	CAIRGQGMGESQYF
TRBD1	TRBJ1-2	TRBV19	few	TGTGCCAGTAGTATCATGGGACAGGGGAACTATGGCTACACCTTC	CASSIMGQGNYGYTF
TRBD1	TRBJ1-4	TRBV5-1	NA	TGCGCCAGCAGCCTGCTCCCAGCACCCCACAGGGGGGTTAATGAAAAACTGTTTTTT	CASSLLPAPHRGVNEKLFF
NA	TRBJ1-2	TRBV15	few	TGTGCCACCAGCAGAGATACAGCAACTAACTATGGCTACACCTTC	CATSRDTATNYGYTF
NA	TRBJ1-1	TRBV3-1	few	TGTGCCAGCAGCCACTCACAGCGGTTGAGGAACACTGAAGCTTTCTTT	CASSHSQRLRNTEAFF
TRBD1	TRBJ1-1	TRBV5-1	NA	TGCGCCAGCAGCCCCGGGACAGGGAAAGCTTTCTTT	CASSPGTGKAFF
TRBD2	TRBJ2-5	TRBV7-6	NA	TGTGCCAGCAGCTTTCACCTGGGACTAGCGGCAGAGGGAGAGACCCAGTACTTC	CASSFHLGLAAEGETQYF
TRBD1	TRBJ1-1	TRBV6-1	many	TGTGCCAGCAGCCTACAGGGGCAAAACACTGAAGCTTTCTTT	CASSLQGQNTEAFF
TRBD1	TRBJ2-7	TRBV10-3	many	TGTGCCATCAGCGGGACAGGGTACTACGAGCAGTACTTC	CAISGTGYYEQYF
TRBD2	TRBJ2-3	TRBV4-1	NA	TGCGCCAGCAGCCATAGCGGGAGGGGTTTGTCAGATACGCAGTATTTT	CASSHSGRGLSDTQYF
NA	TRBJ2-7	TRBV10-3	NA	TGTGCCATTCGGAGGGGAGAATCGACGGAGCAGTACTTC	CAIRRGESTEQYF
NA	TRBJ2-7	TRBV10-3	few	TGTGCCATCAGTGTTGGGCGTTGGAACGAGCAGTACTTC	CAISVGRWNEQYF
TRBD1	TRBJ1-6	TRBV5-1	NA	TGCGCCAGCAGCTTGGCCGGGGACAGGGGTGCGTCACCCCTCCACTTT	CASSLAGDRGASPLHF
TRBD2	TRBJ2-3	TRBV4-3	NA	TGCGCCAGCAGCCAAGAACCCCCTAGCGGGGGTAGCACAGATACGCAGTATTTT	CASSQEPPSGGSTDTQYF
TRBD2	TRBJ2-1	TRBV12-3/TRBV12-4	many	TGTGCCAGCACTGCCTGGGGGACTAGCGGGGCCAATGAGCAGTTCTTC	CASTAWGTSGANEQFF
TRBD1	TRBJ1-3	TRBV12-3/TRBV12-4	NA	TGTGCCAGCAGTCAGCAGGGGGCAGGGTCGGGAAACACCATATATTTT	CASSQQGAGSGNTIYF
TRBD2	TRBJ2-1	TRBV28	few	TGTGCCAGCAGAGGGACTACCCCGGGCAATGAGCAGTTCTTC	CASRGTTPGNEQFF
NA	TRBJ1-3	TRBV6-5	NA	TGTGCCAGCAGTTACGGGGGGTTAATTGGAAACACCATATATTTT	CASSYGGLIGNTIYF
NA	TRBJ1-5	TRBV20-1	NA	TGCAGTGCTACCTTAGACAGTAGCAATCAGCCCCAGCATTTT	CSATLDSSNQPQHF